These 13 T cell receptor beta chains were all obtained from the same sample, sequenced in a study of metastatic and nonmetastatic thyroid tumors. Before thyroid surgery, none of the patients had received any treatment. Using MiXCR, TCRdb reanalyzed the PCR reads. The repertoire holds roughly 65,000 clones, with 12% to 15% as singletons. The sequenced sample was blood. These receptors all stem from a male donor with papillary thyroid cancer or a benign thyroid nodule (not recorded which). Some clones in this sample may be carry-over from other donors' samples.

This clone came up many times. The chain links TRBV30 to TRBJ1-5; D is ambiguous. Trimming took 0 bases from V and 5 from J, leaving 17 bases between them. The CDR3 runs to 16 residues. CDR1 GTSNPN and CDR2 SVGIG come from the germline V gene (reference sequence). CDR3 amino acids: CAWSVRGNQDYQPQHF. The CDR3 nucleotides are TGTGCCTGGAGTGTGAGAGGAAATCAAGACTATCAGCCCCAGCATTTT. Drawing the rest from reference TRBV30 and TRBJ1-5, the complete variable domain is SQTIHQWPATLVQPVGSPLSLECTVEGTSNPNLYWYRQAAGRGLQLLFYSVGIGQISSEVPQNLSASRPQDRQFILSSKKLLLSDSGFYLCAWSVRGNQDYQPQHFGDGTRLSIL.

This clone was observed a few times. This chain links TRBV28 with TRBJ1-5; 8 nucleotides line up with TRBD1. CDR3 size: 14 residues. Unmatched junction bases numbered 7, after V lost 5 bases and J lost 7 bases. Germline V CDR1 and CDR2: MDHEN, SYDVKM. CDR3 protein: CASSQDRVRQPQHF. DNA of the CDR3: TGTGCCAGCAGTCAGGACAGGGTGCGCCAGCCCCAGCATTTT. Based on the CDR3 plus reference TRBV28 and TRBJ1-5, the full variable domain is DVKVTQSSRYLVKRTGEKVFLECVQDMDHENMFWYRQDPGLGLRLIYFSYDVKMKEKGDIPEGYSVSREKKERFSLILESASTNQTSMYLCASSQDRVRQPQHFGDGTRLSIL.

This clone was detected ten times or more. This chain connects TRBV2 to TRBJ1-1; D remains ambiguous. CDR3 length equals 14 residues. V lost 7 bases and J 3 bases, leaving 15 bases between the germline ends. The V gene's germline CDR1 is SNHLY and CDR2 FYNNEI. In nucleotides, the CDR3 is TGTGCCAGCACCGAAGGTCGGGCATACACTGAAGCTTTCTTT. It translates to CASTEGRAYTEAFF.

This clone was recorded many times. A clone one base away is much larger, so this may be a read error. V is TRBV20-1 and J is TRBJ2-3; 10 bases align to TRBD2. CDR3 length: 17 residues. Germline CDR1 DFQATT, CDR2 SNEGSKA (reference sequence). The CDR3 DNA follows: TGCAGTGCTAGAGTAGGCAGCGGGAGGGCAGGGGCAGATACGCGGTATTTT. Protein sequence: CSARVGSGRAGADTRYF.

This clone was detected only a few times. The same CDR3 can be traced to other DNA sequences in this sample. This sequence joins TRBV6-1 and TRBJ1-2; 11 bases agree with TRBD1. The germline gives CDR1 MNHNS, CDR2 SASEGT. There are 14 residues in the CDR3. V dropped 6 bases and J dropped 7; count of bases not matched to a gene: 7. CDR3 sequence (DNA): TGTGCCAGCAGCTCTGGACAGGGGGCTGTTGGCTACACCTTC. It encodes CASSSGQGAVGYTF.

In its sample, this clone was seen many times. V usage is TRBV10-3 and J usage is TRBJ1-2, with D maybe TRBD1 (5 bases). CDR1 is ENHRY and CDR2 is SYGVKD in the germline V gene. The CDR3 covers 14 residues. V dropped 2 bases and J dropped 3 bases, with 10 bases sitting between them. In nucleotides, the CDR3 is TGTGCCATCAGTGAGGCCCAGGGTGACTATGGCTACACCTTC. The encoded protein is CAISEAQGDYGYTF.

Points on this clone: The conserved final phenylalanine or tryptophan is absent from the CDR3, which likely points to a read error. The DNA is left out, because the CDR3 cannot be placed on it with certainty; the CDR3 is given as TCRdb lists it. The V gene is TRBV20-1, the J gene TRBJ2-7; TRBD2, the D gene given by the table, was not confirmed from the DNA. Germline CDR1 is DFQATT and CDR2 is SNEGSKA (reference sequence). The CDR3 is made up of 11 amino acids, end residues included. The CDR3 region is CSVGRTSWSFI.

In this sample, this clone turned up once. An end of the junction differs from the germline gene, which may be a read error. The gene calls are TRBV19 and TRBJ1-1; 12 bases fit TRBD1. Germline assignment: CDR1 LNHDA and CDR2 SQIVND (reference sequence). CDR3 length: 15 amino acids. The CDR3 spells CASSGTGGEYTEDFF. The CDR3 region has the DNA TGTGCCAGTTCCGGGACAGGGGGCGAGTACACTGAAGATTTCTTT.

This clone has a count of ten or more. As DNA, the CDR3 is TGTGCCAGCAGTGTCGACTCGTCCTACAATGAGCAGTTCTTC. Protein product: CASSVDSSYNEQFF. This chain uses TRBV2 with TRBJ2-1; D unresolved. With 4 bases removed from V and 1 base from J, the gap between germline ends came to 8 bases. CDR3 length: 14 residues. CDR1 is SNHLY and CDR2 is FYNNEI in the germline V gene.

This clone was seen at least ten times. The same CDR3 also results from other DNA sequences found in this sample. The CDR3 sequence: CSAGGTSGYNEQFF. CDR3 DNA: TGCAGTGCTGGCGGGACTAGCGGCTACAATGAGCAGTTCTTC. The rearrangement links TRBV20-1 to TRBJ2-1; 11 bases line up with TRBD2. This CDR3 has 14 residues. CDR1 DFQATT and CDR2 SNEGSKA come from the germline V gene (reference sequence). V lost 5 bases, J lost 3 bases, and 3 bases stayed unmatched.

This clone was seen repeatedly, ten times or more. The CDR3 is CASSLGNANTEAFF. The CDR3, as DNA: TGTGCCAGCAGCTTAGGCAACGCAAACACTGAAGCTTTCTTT. The chain links TRBV11-2 to TRBJ1-1, with D unresolved. Trimming pared 1 base from V and 2 bases from J, leaving 8 bases between. The germline gives CDR1 SGHAT, CDR2 FQNNGV. The length of the CDR3 is 14 residues.

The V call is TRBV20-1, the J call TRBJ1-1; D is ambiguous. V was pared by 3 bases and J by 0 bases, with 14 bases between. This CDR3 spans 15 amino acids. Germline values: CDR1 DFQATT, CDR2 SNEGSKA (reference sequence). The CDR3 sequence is CSASLGDIMNTEAFF. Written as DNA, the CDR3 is TGCAGTGCTAGTCTCGGGGATATCATGAACACTGAAGCTTTCTTT.

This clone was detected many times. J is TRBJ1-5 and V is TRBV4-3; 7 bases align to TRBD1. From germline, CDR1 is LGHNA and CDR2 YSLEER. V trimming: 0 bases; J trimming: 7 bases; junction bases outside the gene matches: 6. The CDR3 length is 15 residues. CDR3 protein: CASSQEVGQDQPQHF. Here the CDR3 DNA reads TGCGCCAGCAGCCAAGAAGTAGGACAGGACCAGCCCCAGCATTTT.